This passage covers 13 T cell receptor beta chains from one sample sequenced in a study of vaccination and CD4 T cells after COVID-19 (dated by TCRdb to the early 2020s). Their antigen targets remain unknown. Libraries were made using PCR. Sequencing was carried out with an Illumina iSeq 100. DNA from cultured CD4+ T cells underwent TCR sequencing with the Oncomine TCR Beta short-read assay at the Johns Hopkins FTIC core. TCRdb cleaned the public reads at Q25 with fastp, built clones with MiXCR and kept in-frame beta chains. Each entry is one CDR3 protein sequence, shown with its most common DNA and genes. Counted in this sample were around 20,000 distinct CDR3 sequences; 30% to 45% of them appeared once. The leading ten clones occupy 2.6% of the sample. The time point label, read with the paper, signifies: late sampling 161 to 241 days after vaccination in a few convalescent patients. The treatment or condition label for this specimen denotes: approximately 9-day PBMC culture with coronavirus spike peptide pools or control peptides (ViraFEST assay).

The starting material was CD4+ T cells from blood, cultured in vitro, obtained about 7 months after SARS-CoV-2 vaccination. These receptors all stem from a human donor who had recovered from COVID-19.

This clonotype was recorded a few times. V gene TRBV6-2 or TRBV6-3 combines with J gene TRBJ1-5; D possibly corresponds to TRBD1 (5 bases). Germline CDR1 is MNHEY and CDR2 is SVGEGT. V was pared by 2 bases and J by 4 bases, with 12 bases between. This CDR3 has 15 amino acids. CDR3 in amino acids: CASSYRWGRNQPQHF. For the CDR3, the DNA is TGTGCCAGCAGTTACCGGTGGGGGAGAAATCAGCCCCAGCATTTT.

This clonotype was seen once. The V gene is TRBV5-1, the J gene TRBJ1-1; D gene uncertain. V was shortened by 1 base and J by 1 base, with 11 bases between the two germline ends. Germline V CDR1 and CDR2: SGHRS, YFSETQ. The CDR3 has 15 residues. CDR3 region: CASSLYVGRNTEAFF. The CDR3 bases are TGCGCCAGCAGCTTGTATGTAGGACGGAACACTGAAGCTTTCTTT.

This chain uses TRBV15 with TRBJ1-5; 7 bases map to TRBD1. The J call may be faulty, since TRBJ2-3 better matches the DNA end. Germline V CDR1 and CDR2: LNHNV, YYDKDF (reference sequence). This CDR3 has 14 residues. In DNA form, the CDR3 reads TGTGCCACCAGTAAGGACAGGCTCAATCAGCCCCAGTATTTT. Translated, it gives CATSKDRLNQPQYF.

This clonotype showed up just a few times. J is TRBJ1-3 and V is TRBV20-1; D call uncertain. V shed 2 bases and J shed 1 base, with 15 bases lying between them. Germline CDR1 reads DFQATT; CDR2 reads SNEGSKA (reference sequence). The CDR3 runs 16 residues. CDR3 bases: TGCAGTGCTAGATCGGACGGACGAAAGTCTGGAAACACCATATATTTT. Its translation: CSARSDGRKSGNTIYF.

CDR3 nucleotide sequence: TGCAGTGCTAGTTTTAGGGCGGGACTACGACACACAGATACGCAGTATTTT. This translates into CSASFRAGLRHTDTQYF. This rearrangement joins TRBV20-1 to TRBJ2-3, with 7 bases that match TRBD2. Per the germline V gene, CDR1 is DFQATT and CDR2 is SNEGSKA (reference sequence). The CDR3 spans 17 residues. V lost 3 bases and J lost 2; bases outside the gene matches: 14.

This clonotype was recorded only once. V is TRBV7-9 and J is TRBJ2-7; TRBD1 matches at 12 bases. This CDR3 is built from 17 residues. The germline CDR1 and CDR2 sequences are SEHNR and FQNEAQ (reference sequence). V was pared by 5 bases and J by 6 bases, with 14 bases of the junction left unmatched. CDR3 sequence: CASSPTTGGQGAIEQYF. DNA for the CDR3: TGTGCCAGCAGCCCCACAACGGGGGGACAGGGGGCGATCGAGCAGTACTTC.

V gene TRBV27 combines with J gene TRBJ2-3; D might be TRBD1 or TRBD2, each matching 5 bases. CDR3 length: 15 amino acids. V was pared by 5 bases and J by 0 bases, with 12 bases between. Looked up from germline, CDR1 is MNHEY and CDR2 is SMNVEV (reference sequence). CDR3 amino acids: CASSARDGSTDTQYF. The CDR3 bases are TGTGCCAGCAGTGCCCGGGACGGAAGCACAGATACGCAGTATTTT.

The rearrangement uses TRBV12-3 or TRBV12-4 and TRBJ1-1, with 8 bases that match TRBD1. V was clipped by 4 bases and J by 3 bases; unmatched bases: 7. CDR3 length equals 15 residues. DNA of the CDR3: TGTGCCAGCAGTTGGGGGAACAGGGGGGACACTGAAGCTTTCTTT. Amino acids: CASSWGNRGDTEAFF.

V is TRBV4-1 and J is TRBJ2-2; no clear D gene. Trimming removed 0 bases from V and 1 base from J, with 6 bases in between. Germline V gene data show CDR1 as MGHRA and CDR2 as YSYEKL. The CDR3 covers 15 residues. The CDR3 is CASSQDRQNTGELFF. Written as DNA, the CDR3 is TGCGCCAGCAGCCAAGACAGGCAGAACACCGGGGAGCTGTTTTTT.

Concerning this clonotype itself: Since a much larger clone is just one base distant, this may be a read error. The CDR3 reads CASSTNTRGGEQYF. Here the CDR3 DNA reads TGTGCCAGCAGTACAAATACACGGGGGGGCGAGCAGTACTTC. V usage is TRBV6-1 and J usage is TRBJ2-7, with TRBD2 matching over 8 bases. This CDR3 contains 14 residues. Germline V gives CDR1 MNHNS, CDR2 SASEGT. V trimming: 5 bases; J trimming: 6 bases; junction bases outside the gene matches: 9.

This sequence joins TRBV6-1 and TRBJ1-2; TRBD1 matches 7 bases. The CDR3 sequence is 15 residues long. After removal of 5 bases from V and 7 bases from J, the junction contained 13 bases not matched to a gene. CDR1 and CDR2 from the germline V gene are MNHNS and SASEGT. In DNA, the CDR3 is TGTGCCAGCAGTCTCATGGGTCGACAGGGAAGTGGCTACACCTTC. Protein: CASSLMGRQGSGYTF.

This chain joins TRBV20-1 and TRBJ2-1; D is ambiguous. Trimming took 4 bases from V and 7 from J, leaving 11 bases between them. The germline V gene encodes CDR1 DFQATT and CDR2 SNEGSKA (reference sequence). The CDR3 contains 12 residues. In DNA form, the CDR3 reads TGCAGTGCTATTCCAAGGGCGAATGAGCAGTTCTTC. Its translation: CSAIPRANEQFF.

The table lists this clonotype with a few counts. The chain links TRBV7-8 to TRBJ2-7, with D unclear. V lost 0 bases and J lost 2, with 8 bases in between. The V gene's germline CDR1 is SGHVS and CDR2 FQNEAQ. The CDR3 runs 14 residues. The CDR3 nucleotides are TGTGCCAGCAGCTTAGCCGGAGTCCCCTACGAGCAGTACTTC. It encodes CASSLAGVPYEQYF.